Below, 32 T cell receptor beta chains from the same sample are listed, as sequenced in a study of control samples from healthy donors and cancer patients. Assay used: immunoSEQ multiplex PCR; TCRdb lists only in-frame clones, some missing. The sample holds more than 15,000 clones; approximately 90% are singletons and the top ten take around 9%. Source material: PBMCs. Every receptor here comes from an older woman with head and neck cancer.

The V gene is TRBV7-3, the J gene TRBJ1-1; no clear D gene. CDR1 SGHTA and CDR2 FQGTGA come from the germline V gene. The CDR3 runs 13 residues. Trimming stripped 3 bases from V and 5 bases from J, with 10 bases between. Here the CDR3 reads CASSFQRGTEAFF. CDR3 DNA: TGTGCCAGCAGCTTCCAGAGAGGGACTGAAGCTTTCTTT. Full variable domain (rest looked up from reference TRBV7-3 and TRBJ1-1): GAGVSQTPSNKVTEKGKYVELRCDPISGHTALYWYRQSLGQGPEFLIYFQGTGAADDSGLPNDRFFAVRPEGSVSTLKIQRTERGDSAVYLCASSFQRGTEAFFGQGTRLTVV.

The chain is built from TRBV29-1 and TRBJ2-7; unclear D gene. V was trimmed by 3 bases and J by 7 bases, leaving 16 bases between them. Germline values: CDR1 SQVTM, CDR2 ANQGSEA. The CDR3 is 13 residues long. The CDR3 DNA is TGCAGCGTTGAGTTTTGGCCGTTTGAGGAGCAGTACTTC. Its protein is CSVEFWPFEEQYF.

The sample holds one count of this clone. The chain has TRBV27 and TRBJ1-4; D is ambiguous. This CDR3 contains 14 residues. Germline CDR1 and CDR2: MNHEY and SMNVEV (reference sequence). CDR3 nucleotide sequence: TGTGCTTCCAGTACGGGCAGACTTAATGAAAAACTGTTTTTT. Translating gives CASSTGRLNEKLFF.

The rearrangement uses TRBV24-1 and TRBJ2-1, with 10 bases fitting TRBD2. The trim removed 6 bases at V and 2 bases at J, leaving 0 bases unmatched. This CDR3 comprises 14 residues. The germline gives CDR1 KGHDR, CDR2 SFDVKD. The CDR3 coding sequence is TGTGCCACCAGTCTAGCGGGAGCCTACAATGAGCAGTTCTTC. Protein product: CATSLAGAYNEQFF.

The chain couples TRBV14 to TRBJ2-3; D gene unclear. Germline-derived CDR1 and CDR2 are SGHDN and FVKESK. The CDR3 runs to 15 residues. Trimming removed 0 bases at V and 2 bases at J, with 9 bases between. The CDR3 DNA is TGTGCCAGCAGCCAAGACGGGCTAACCACAGATACGCAGTATTTT. It yields the protein CASSQDGLTTDTQYF.

The V call is TRBV5-4, the J call TRBJ2-2; 8 bases are shared with TRBD1. The CDR3 covers 15 residues. V gave up 0 bases and J gave up 4 bases; unmatched junction bases: 2. Germline CDR1 and CDR2: SGHNT and YYREEE (reference sequence). CDR3 DNA sequence: TGTGCCAGCAGCTTGGGACAGGGGAGCACCGGGGAGCTGTTTTTT. It specifies CASSLGQGSTGELFF.

The CDR3 region has the DNA TGTGCCAGCAGCCGGGGGACCCGGGGGCCAGAAGTAGTAGATCAGCCCCAGCATTTT. Translated, it gives CASSRGTRGPEVVDQPQHF. The chain is built from TRBV7-9 and TRBJ1-5; D may be TRBD1 (6 bases). This CDR3 has 19 amino acids. Germline loops: CDR1 SEHNR, CDR2 FQNEAQ (reference sequence). V shed 5 bases and J shed 5 bases, with 28 bases lying between them.

The V gene is TRBV7-9, the J gene TRBJ2-1; 9 bases are shared with TRBD2. With 8 bases clipped from V and 0 bases from J, the junction kept 8 bases outside the gene matches. Germline CDR1 and CDR2: SEHNR and FQNEAQ (reference sequence). The CDR3 length is 16 residues. The CDR3 DNA is TGTGCCAGCGCCCTCCTTAGCGGGAGCTCCTACAATGAGCAGTTCTTC. Protein product: CASALLSGSSYNEQFF.

This chain links TRBV6-2 or TRBV6-3 with TRBJ1-5, with 9 bases lining up with TRBD1. Trimming cost V 5 bases and J 4 bases; bases outside gene matches: 3. Germline V CDR1 and CDR2: MNHEY, SVGEGT. The CDR3 spans 14 residues. The CDR3 sequence is CASSRGQGNQPQHF. The CDR3 bases are TGTGCCAGCAGTCGAGGACAGGGGAATCAGCCCCAGCATTTT.

The chain has TRBV10-3 and TRBJ2-2; TRBD2 aligns across 10 bases. The CDR3 is 16 amino acids. Losses at the gene ends were 3 bases for V and 2 bases for J; bases not matched to a gene: 3. CDR1 is ENHRY, CDR2 SYGVKD, per germline. CDR3 DNA sequence: TGTGCCATCAGTGAAGCGGGAGGGCTTAACACCGGGGAGCTGTTTTTT. This translates into CAISEAGGLNTGELFF.

This clone was seen a few times. The CDR3 nucleotides read TGTGCCACCAGCAGAGGGGGTATCGGCCGGGGCACAGATACGCAGTATTTT. Translation gives CATSRGGIGRGTDTQYF. The chain combines TRBV15 with TRBJ2-3, with D unclear. V lost 1 base to trimming and J lost 1 base, with 15 bases between them. The CDR3 extends over 17 amino acids. The germline gives CDR1 LNHNV, CDR2 YYDKDF (reference sequence).

V gene TRBV7-8 combines with J gene TRBJ2-1; 10 nucleotides agree with TRBD2. Germline V lookup: CDR1 SGHVS, CDR2 FQNEAQ. Trimming removed 7 bases from V and 3 bases from J; junction bases left unmatched: 3. The CDR3 extends over 14 amino acids. DNA for the CDR3: TGTGCCAGCACGAGGACTAGCGGCTACAATGAGCAGTTCTTC. It yields the protein CASTRTSGYNEQFF.

This chain joins TRBV7-9 and TRBJ2-2; no reliable D call. Germline-derived CDR1 and CDR2 are SEHNR and FQNEAQ (reference sequence). This CDR3 contains 15 residues. Trimming stripped 4 bases from V and 1 base from J, with 10 bases between. CDR3 sequence reads: CASSSAGENTGELFF. The CDR3, as DNA: TGTGCCAGCAGCTCCGCAGGAGAGAACACCGGGGAGCTGTTTTTT.

CDR3 sequence: CASSLWVGNTEAFF. The CDR3 coding sequence is TGCGCCAGCAGCTTATGGGTAGGGAACACTGAAGCTTTCTTT. This sequence joins TRBV5-1 and TRBJ1-1; no clear D gene. Per the germline V gene, CDR1 is SGHRS and CDR2 is YFSETQ. This CDR3 is built from 14 residues. With 2 bases removed from V and 1 base from J, the gap between germline ends came to 9 bases.

The chain is built from TRBV28 and TRBJ1-1; weak D call: TRBD1 (6 bases). Trimming left V 4 bases short and J 1 base short, with 13 bases between. CDR3 length: 15 residues. The V gene's germline CDR1 is MDHEN and CDR2 SYDVKM. For the CDR3, the DNA is TGTGCCAGCAGTTCCCCGGCAGGGGAGAACACTGAAGCTTTCTTT. This codes for CASSSPAGENTEAFF.

The V and J genes are TRBV5-4 and TRBJ2-1; 7 positions agree with TRBD1. Germline loops: CDR1 SGHNT, CDR2 YYREEE (reference sequence). This CDR3 has 14 residues. The trim removed 2 bases at V and 5 bases at J, leaving 4 bases unmatched. CDR3 sequence: CASSFGTANNEQFF. CDR3 DNA: TGTGCCAGCAGCTTCGGGACAGCGAACAATGAGCAGTTCTTC.

The chain uses TRBV11-2 and TRBJ1-1, with D perhaps matching TRBD1 (5 bases). Germline V gene data show CDR1 as SGHAT and CDR2 as FQNNGV. The CDR3 is made up of 13 amino acids. Trimming pared 1 base from V and 11 bases from J, leaving 14 bases between. CDR3 in amino acids: CASSLVGTGGAFF. The CDR3 nucleotides read TGTGCCAGCAGCTTAGTGGGGACCGGCGGGGCTTTCTTT.

V usage is TRBV28 and J usage is TRBJ1-2; 7 bases fit TRBD1. The germline V gene has CDR1 MDHEN and CDR2 SYDVKM. With V trimmed by 6 bases and J by 4 bases, 17 bases remained unmatched. CDR3 size: 17 residues. The CDR3 sequence is CASSSDRINTSPYGYTF. CDR3 sequence (DNA): TGTGCCAGCAGCTCGGACAGGATCAATACAAGTCCCTATGGCTACACCTTC.

The rearrangement links TRBV7-2 to TRBJ2-1; D remains unclear. V dropped 5 bases and J dropped 8 bases, with 7 bases sitting between them. CDR3 size: 11 residues. Germline V lookup: CDR1 SGHTA, CDR2 FQGNSA. CDR3 amino acids: CASSDLHEQFF. CDR3 coding DNA: TGTGCCAGCAGCGATCTTCATGAGCAGTTCTTC.

The chain carries TRBV28 and TRBJ2-4; D gene ambiguous. Trimming stripped 2 bases from V and 8 bases from J, with 13 bases between. This CDR3 region has 14 residues. CDR1 is MDHEN and CDR2 is SYDVKM in the germline V gene. CDR3 sequence reads: CASSLPQSQDIQYF. DNA of the CDR3: TGTGCCAGCAGTTTACCCCAGTCTCAGGACATTCAGTACTTC.

This clone was picked up one time. V is TRBV19 and J is TRBJ2-1, with TRBD2 identical over 8 bases. Trimming took 7 bases from V and 6 from J; bases not matched to a gene: 8. The V gene's germline CDR1 is LNHDA and CDR2 SQIVND (reference sequence). The CDR3 extends over 14 amino acids. In DNA form, the CDR3 reads TGTGCCAGTACCGGAGCGGGAGTCCTCAATGAGCAGTTCTTC. This encodes CASTGAGVLNEQFF.

V gene TRBV12-3 or TRBV12-4 combines with J gene TRBJ1-5; D remains ambiguous. The V and J ends lost 4 bases and 7 bases respectively, with 8 bases between them. CDR3 length: 12 amino acids. The CDR3 sequence is CASSSGIQPQHF. The CDR3 region has the DNA TGTGCCAGCAGTTCCGGGATCCAGCCCCAGCATTTT.

The V call is TRBV4-1, the J call TRBJ1-5; 7 nucleotides line up with TRBD1. The germline V gene has CDR1 MGHRA and CDR2 YSYEKL. CDR3 length equals 16 residues. V shed 0 bases and J 6 bases; nucleotides not matched to a gene: 8. The CDR3 region is CASSQDPGQTVQPQHF. DNA for the CDR3: TGCGCCAGCAGCCAAGACCCGGGACAGACGGTTCAGCCCCAGCATTTT.

To note about this clone: Distinct nucleotide sequences in the sample also encode this CDR3. CDR3 nucleotides: TGTGCCAGCAGTACTGACAGGGTGACTAGTGGCTCCAATACGCAGTATTTT. Translating it yields CASSTDRVTSGSNTQYF. V usage is TRBV27 and J usage is TRBJ2-3, with D possibly matching TRBD1 (7 bases). Trimming stripped 5 bases from V and 7 bases from J, with 25 bases between. The CDR3 runs to 17 residues. CDR1 is MNHEY and CDR2 is SMNVEV in the germline V gene (reference sequence).

This clone was seen a few times. The chain is built from TRBV7-3 and TRBJ1-2; D unclear. Trimming left V 5 bases short and J 0 bases short, with 7 bases between. The CDR3 runs to 13 residues. The germline gives CDR1 SGHTA, CDR2 FQGTGA. The CDR3 is CASSPAANYGYTF. DNA of the CDR3: TGTGCCAGCAGCCCGGCGGCTAACTATGGCTACACCTTC.

This sequence joins TRBV7-3 and TRBJ1-1; D may be TRBD1 (5 bases). Trimming removed 4 bases at V and 1 base at J, with 7 bases between. CDR3 length: 13 residues. Germline lookup yields CDR1 SGHTA and CDR2 FQGTGA. For the CDR3, the DNA is TGTGCCAGCAGCTCTCAGGGGAACACTGAAGCTTTCTTT. It is translated as CASSSQGNTEAFF.

V and J are TRBV7-9 and TRBJ2-7, with 9 bases matching TRBD1. The germline CDR1 and CDR2 sequences are SEHNR and FQNEAQ (reference sequence). The CDR3 length is 13 residues. Losses at the gene ends were 2 bases for V and 5 bases for J; bases not matched to a gene: 1. This CDR3 is CASSLWTGDEQYF. CDR3 DNA: TGTGCCAGCAGCTTATGGACAGGGGACGAGCAGTACTTC.

The chain has TRBV5-1 and TRBJ2-7, with D hard to call. With 5 bases removed from V and 6 bases from J, the gap between germline ends came to 12 bases. CDR1 SGHRS and CDR2 YFSETQ come from the germline V gene. This CDR3 contains 12 residues. CDR3 DNA: TGCGCCAGCAGGATCGGCTCGTCCGAGCAGTACTTC. Translated: CASRIGSSEQYF.

This chain links TRBV2 with TRBJ2-3, with D unresolved. The CDR3 consists of 11 residues. Trimming removed 5 bases at V and 7 bases at J, with 7 bases between. CDR1 and CDR2 (germline): SNHLY, FYNNEI. The CDR3 here is CASSSMNTQYF. CDR3 bases: TGTGCCAGCAGTTCGATGAATACGCAGTATTTT.

This rearrangement joins TRBV28 to TRBJ1-1; D is ambiguous. V was clipped by 5 bases and J by 0 bases, with 13 bases between them. The germline gives CDR1 MDHEN, CDR2 SYDVKM. The CDR3 loop spans 15 amino acids. CDR3 residues: CASSPPRLMNTEAFF. The DNA of the CDR3 is TGTGCCAGCAGTCCTCCCCGGCTGATGAACACTGAAGCTTTCTTT.

The chain has TRBV10-2 and TRBJ2-7; maybe TRBD2 (5 bases). V lost 2 bases, J lost 0 bases, and 8 bases lay in between. The CDR3 length is 14 residues. The germline V gene has CDR1 WSHSY and CDR2 SAAADI. The CDR3 protein is CASSEPGISYEQYF. For the CDR3, the DNA is TGCGCCAGCAGTGAGCCGGGAATCTCCTACGAGCAGTACTTC.

The chain links TRBV5-1 to TRBJ1-4; 8 bases are shared with TRBD1. This CDR3 comprises 15 residues. The germline gives CDR1 SGHRS, CDR2 YFSETQ. V shed 5 bases and J 3 bases; nucleotides not matched to a gene: 6. CDR3 DNA sequence: TGCGCCAGCAGTCGACAGGGGACCGCTAATGAAAAACTGTTTTTT. Protein: CASSRQGTANEKLFF.